This TCR beta chain was documented in a study of blood T cells in healthy people across ages. Study conclusions and caveats: Per million T cells, TCR beta diversity dropped roughly linearly as age increased.

Germline CDR1 reads SNHLY; CDR2 reads FYNNEI. V lost 3 bases, J lost 0 bases, and 12 bases lay in between. The CDR3 has 17 residues. This clonotype has only a few counts. Its antigen is as yet unknown. Then a second PCR, running roughly 6 to 12 cycles, was carried out with a sample-barcoded 5' primer and a J-beta primer mix. In TCRdb, the 5' RACE reads were re-called with MiXCR into one record per CDR3 protein. The profile shows 2 million or so distinct CDR3 sequences, around half of them singletons. This TCR was recovered from a woman in her 40s in good health. The chain carries TRBV2 and TRBJ2-6; TRBD1 is a possible D gene (5 bases). Source material: blood. CDR3 in DNA: TGTGCCAGCAGTGACGCAGGGAAAGGCTCTGGGGCCAACGTCCTGACTTTC. Residues: CASSDAGKGSGANVLTF.